This entry concerns a single TCR beta chain. The sample comes from a study of blood T cell repertoires in COVID-19. The table came from immunoSEQ multiplex PCR; TCRdb's copy has only in-frame clones and leaves some out. The sample records a few hundred thousand clones, 70% to 90% being singletons. Sequenced material: PBMCs or T cells enriched from blood (not recorded which). This receptor was taken from a woman under 30 who had recovered from COVID-19.

The CDR3 DNA reads as TGCGCCAGCAGCCAAGCGGGGGGGGTAGGCGAGCAGTACTTC. Its protein product is CASSQAGGVGEQYF. This sequence joins TRBV4-1 and TRBJ2-7; TRBD2 aligns across 8 bases. The ends lost 1 base at V and 6 bases at J; junction bases unmatched: 5. From germline, CDR1 is MGHRA and CDR2 YSYEKL. The CDR3 is made up of 14 amino acids.